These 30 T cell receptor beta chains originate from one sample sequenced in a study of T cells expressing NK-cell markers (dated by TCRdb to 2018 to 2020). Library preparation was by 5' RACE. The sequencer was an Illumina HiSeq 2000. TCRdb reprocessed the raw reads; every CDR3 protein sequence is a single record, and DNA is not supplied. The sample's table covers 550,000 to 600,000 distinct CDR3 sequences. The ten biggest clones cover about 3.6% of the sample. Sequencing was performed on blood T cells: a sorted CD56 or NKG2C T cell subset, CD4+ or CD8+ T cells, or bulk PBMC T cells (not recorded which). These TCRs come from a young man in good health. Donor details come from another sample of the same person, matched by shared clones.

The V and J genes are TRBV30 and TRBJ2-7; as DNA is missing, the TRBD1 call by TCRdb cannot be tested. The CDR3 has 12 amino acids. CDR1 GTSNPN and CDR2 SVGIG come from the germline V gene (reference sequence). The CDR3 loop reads CASATGDYEQYF. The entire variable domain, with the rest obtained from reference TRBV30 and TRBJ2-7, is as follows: SQTIHQWPATLVQPVGSPLSLECTVEGTSNPNLYWYRQAAGRGLQLLFYSVGIGQISSEVPQNLSASRPQDRQFILSSKKLLLSDSGFYLCASATGDYEQYFGPGTRLTVT.

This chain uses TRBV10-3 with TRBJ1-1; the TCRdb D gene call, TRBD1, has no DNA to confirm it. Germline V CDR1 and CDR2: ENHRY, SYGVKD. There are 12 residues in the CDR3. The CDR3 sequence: CAISGTGNEAFF.

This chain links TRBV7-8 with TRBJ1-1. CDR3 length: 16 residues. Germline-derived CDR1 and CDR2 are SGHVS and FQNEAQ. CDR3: CASSSTALPINTEAFF.

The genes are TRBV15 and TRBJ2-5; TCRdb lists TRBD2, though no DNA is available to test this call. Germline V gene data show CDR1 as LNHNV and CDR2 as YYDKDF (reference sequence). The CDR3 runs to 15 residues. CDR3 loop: CATSRDPGGGETQYF.

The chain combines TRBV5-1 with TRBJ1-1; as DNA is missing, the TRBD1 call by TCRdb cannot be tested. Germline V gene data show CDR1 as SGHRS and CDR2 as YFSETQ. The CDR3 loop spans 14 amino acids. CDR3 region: CASRPPRGNTEAFF.

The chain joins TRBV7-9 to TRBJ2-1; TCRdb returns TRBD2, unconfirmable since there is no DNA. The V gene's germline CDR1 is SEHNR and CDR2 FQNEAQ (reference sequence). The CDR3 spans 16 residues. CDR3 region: CASSPSTSGKDNEQFF.

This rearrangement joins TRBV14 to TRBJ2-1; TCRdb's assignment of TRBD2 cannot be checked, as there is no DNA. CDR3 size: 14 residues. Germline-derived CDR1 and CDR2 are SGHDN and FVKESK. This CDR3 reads CASSLRSGGGVPFF.

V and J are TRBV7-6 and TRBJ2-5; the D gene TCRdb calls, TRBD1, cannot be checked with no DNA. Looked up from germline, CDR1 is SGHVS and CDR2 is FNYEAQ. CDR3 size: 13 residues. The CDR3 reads CASSDRVYETQYF.

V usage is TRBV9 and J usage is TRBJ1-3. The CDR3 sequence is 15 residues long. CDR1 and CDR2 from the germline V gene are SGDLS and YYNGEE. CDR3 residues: CASSGGEVSGNTIYF.

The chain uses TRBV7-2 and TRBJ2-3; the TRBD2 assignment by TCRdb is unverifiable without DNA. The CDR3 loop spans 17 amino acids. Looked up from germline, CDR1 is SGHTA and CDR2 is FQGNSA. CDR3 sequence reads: CASSPSLAGGNTDTQYF.

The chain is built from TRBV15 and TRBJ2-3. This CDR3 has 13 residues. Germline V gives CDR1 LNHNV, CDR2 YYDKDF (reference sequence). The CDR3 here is CATSRESSSSRYF.

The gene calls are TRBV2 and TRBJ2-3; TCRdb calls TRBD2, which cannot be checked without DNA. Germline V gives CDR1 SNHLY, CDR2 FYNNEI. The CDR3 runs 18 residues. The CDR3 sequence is CASSLTRLAGGETDTQYF. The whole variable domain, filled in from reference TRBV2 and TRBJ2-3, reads EPEVTQTPSHQVTQMGQEVILRCVPISNHLYFYWYRQILGQKVEFLVSFYNNEISEKSEIFDDQFSVERPDGSNFTLKIRSTKLEDSAMYFCASSLTRLAGGETDTQYFGPGTRLTVL.

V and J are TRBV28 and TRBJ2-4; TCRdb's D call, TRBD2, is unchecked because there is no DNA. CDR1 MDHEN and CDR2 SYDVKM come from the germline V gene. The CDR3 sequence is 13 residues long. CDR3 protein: CASRGTSGNIQYF.

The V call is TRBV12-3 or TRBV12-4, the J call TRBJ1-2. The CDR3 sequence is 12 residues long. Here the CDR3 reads CASKSRWEGYTF.

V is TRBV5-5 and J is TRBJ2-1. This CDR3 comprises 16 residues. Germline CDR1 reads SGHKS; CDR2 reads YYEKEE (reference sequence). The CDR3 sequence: CASSPQFRVNHNEQFF. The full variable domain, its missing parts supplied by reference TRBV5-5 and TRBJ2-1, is DAGVTQSPTHLIKTRGQQVTLRCSPISGHKSVSWYQQVLGQGPQFIFQYYEKEERGRGNFPDRFSARQFPNYSSELNVNALLLGDSALYLCASSPQFRVNHNEQFFGPGTRLTVL.

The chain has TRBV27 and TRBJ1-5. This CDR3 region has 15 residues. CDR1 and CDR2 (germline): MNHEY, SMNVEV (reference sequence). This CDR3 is CASSRTADINQPQHF.

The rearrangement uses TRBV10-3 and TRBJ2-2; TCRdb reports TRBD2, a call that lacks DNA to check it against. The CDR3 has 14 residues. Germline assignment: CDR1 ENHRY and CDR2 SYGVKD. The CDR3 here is CAIKADAGTGELFF.

The CDR3 here is CAIRGTDNQPQHF. The rearrangement links TRBV10-3 to TRBJ1-5; TCRdb reports TRBD1, a call that lacks DNA to check it against. This CDR3 spans 13 amino acids. The germline V gene encodes CDR1 ENHRY and CDR2 SYGVKD.

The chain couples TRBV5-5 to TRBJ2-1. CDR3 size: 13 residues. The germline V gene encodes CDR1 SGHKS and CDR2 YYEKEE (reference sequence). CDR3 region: CASSLEVNGRASF.

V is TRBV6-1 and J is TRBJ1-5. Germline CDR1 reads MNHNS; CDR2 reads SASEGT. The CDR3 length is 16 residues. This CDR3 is CASSEAFLGLNQPQHF.

The CDR3 sequence is CASKAGERETQYF. V and J are TRBV19 and TRBJ2-5; lacking DNA, the TRBD2 call made by TCRdb goes unchecked. Germline CDR1 is LNHDA and CDR2 is SQIVND (reference sequence). The CDR3 contains 13 residues.

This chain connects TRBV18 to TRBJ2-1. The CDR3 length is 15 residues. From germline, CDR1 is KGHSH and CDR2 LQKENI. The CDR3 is CASSPPSAGINEQFF.

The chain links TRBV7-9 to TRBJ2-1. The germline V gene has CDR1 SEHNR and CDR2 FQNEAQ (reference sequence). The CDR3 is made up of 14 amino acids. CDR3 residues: CASSLPKPTPTYFF. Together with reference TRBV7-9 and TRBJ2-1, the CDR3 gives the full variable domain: DTGVSQNPRHKITKRGQNVTFRCDPISEHNRLYWYRQTLGQGPEFLTYFQNEAQLEKSRLLSDRFSAERPKGSFSTLEIQRTEQGDSAMYLCASSLPKPTPTYFFGPGTRLTVL.

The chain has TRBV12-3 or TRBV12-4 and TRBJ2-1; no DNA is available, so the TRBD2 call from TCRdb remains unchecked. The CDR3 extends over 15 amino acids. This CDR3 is CASRPGTVPYNEQFF.

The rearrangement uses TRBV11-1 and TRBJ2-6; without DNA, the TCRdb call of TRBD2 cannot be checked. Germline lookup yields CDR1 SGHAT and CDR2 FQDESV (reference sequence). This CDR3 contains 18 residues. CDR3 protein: CASSPPRIGDSGANVLTF.

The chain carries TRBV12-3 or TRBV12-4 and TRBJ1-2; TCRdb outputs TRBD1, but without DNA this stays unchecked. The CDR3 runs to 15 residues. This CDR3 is CASSPNRDGDYGYTF.

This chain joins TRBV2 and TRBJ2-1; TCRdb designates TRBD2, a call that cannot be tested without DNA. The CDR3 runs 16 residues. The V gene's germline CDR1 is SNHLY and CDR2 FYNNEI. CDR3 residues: CASIRRRGRGVNEQFF.

CDR3 sequence reads: CSVEGQGPTIEQFF. The chain couples TRBV29-1 to TRBJ2-1; as DNA is missing, the TRBD1 call by TCRdb cannot be tested. CDR1 SQVTM and CDR2 ANQGSEA come from the germline V gene. The CDR3 has 14 residues.

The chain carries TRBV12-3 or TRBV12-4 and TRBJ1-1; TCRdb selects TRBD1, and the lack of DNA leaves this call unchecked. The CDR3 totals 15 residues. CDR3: CASSLWTGSGAEAFF.

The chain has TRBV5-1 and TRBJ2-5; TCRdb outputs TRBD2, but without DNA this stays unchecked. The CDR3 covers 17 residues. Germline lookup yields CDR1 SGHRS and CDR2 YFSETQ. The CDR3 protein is CASSLAGGALYQETQYF.